Below, 9 T cell receptor beta chains from the same sample are listed, as sequenced in a study of blood T cell repertoires in COVID-19. This table comes from immunoSEQ multiplex PCR, and its TCRdb copy is limited to in-frame clones, with some not included. Of about 250,000 clones listed, 85% to 90% are singletons. Input material: PBMCs or T cells enriched from blood (not recorded which). The receptors stem from a man aged 40-55 years who had recovered from COVID-19.

This chain links TRBV7-8 with TRBJ2-5; 8 bases align to TRBD2. Losses at the gene ends were 1 base for V and 3 bases for J; bases not matched to a gene: 7. This CDR3 region has 16 residues. Germline V gives CDR1 SGHVS, CDR2 FQNEAQ. In DNA, the CDR3 is TGTGCCAGCAGCTTAGGGGTTGGGCGGGAGGAAGAGACCCAGTACTTC. Translating it yields CASSLGVGREEETQYF.

The V call is TRBV27, the J call TRBJ1-6, with TRBD1 as a possible D gene (5 bases). The CDR3 loop spans 16 amino acids. Trimming cost V 4 bases and J 1 base, with 11 bases left between them. CDR1 MNHEY and CDR2 SMNVEV come from the germline V gene (reference sequence). CDR3 amino acids: CASSYRPQSYNSPLHF. In DNA, the CDR3 is TGTGCCAGCAGTTACAGGCCTCAATCCTATAATTCACCCCTCCACTTT.

The CDR3 DNA reads as TGTGCCAGCAGCTTGACTTTTAGTAATCAGCCCCAGCATTTT. Its translation is CASSLTFSNQPQHF. This rearrangement joins TRBV7-9 to TRBJ1-5; no reliable D call. Trimming took 3 bases from V and 4 from J, leaving 10 bases between them. The CDR3 covers 14 residues. The V gene's germline CDR1 is SEHNR and CDR2 FQNEAQ (reference sequence).

The J gene is TRBJ1-4, the V gene TRBV7-9; D might be TRBD1 (5 bases). Germline V lookup: CDR1 SEHNR, CDR2 FQNEAQ (reference sequence). V was trimmed by 3 bases and J by 8 bases, leaving 16 bases between them. The CDR3 spans 15 residues. CDR3 sequence (DNA): TGTGCCAGCAGCTTTCCCCAGGGTTCAGGGGAAAAACTGTTTTTT. This codes for CASSFPQGSGEKLFF.

The chain combines TRBV19 with TRBJ1-1; a weak D match, TRBD1 (5 bases). Germline V CDR1 and CDR2: LNHDA, SQIVND (reference sequence). The CDR3 runs to 15 residues. V dropped 7 bases and J dropped 0 bases, with 15 bases sitting between them. Here the CDR3 reads CASTLKAGMNTEAFF. The CDR3, as DNA: TGTGCCAGTACTTTGAAGGCAGGGATGAACACTGAAGCTTTCTTT.

V and J are TRBV7-9 and TRBJ1-2; a possible D gene is TRBD1 (5 bases). Germline values: CDR1 SEHNR, CDR2 FQNEAQ (reference sequence). The CDR3 has 13 amino acids. Trimming left V 5 bases short and J 6 bases short, with 13 bases between. The CDR3 is CASSIQARDGYTF. CDR3 in DNA: TGTGCCAGCAGCATACAGGCTCGCGATGGCTACACCTTC.

This chain uses TRBV9 with TRBJ2-1; 8 bases map to TRBD1. The CDR3 contains 15 residues. The germline V gene has CDR1 SGDLS and CDR2 YYNGEE. Trimming removed 0 bases from V and 8 bases from J; junction bases left unmatched: 7. CDR3 coding DNA: TGTGCCAGCAGCGTAGAGCTCAGGGGGCGCGATGAGCAGTTCTTC. Protein product: CASSVELRGRDEQFF.

V and J are TRBV19 and TRBJ2-5; TRBD2 matches at 8 bases. Germline CDR1 reads LNHDA; CDR2 reads SQIVND (reference sequence). With V trimmed by 5 bases and J by 5 bases, 10 bases remained unmatched. The CDR3 is made up of 15 amino acids. In nucleotides, the CDR3 is TGTGCCAGTAGTTTCACTAGCGGTCCCTTCGAGACCCAGTACTTC. Protein product: CASSFTSGPFETQYF.

The rearrangement uses TRBV2 and TRBJ2-7; D call uncertain. Trimming cost V 3 bases and J 0 bases, with 3 bases left between them. Germline V gene data show CDR1 as SNHLY and CDR2 as FYNNEI. The CDR3 totals 12 residues. CDR3 in DNA: TGTGCCAGCAGTGATAGCTCCTACGAGCAGTACTTC. This sequence encodes CASSDSSYEQYF.